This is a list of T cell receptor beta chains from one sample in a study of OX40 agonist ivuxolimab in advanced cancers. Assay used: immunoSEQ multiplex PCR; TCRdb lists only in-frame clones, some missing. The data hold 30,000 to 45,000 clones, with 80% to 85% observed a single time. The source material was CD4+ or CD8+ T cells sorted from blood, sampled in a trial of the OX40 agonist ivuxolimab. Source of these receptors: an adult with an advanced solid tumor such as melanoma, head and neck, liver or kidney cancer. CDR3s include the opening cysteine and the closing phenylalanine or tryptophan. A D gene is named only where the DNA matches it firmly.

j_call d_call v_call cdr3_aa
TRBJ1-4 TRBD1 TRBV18 CASSPTGGEKLFF
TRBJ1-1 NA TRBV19 CASHTRSGLGTEAFF
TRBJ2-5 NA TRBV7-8 CASSSNRVRSQETQYF
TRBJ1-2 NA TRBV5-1 CASSLEQGMHGYTF
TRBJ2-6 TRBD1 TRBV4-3 CASSQDRGGEAGANVLTF
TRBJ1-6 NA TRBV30 CAWSDTRNSPLHF
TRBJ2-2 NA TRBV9 CASSVEWTNTGELFF
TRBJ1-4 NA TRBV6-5 CASSYDRLKLFF
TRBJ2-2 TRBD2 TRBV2 CASMGLAAAGELFF
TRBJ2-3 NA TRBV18 CASSPPVGAREGSTDTQYF
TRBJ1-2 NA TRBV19 CAGRDPALREGYTF
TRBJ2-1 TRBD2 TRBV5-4 CASRTGTILNNEQFF
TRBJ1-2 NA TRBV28 CASYPGVLSYGYTF
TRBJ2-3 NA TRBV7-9 CASSLQAPPGDTQYF
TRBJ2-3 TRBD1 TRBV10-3 CAISEGQGKWDTQYF
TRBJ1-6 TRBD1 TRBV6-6 CASSRRGQYSPLHF
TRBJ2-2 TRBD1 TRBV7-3 CASSLRAGQGTGELFF
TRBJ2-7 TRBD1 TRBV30 CAWSRTGGVYEQYF
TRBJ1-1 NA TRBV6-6 CASSYLGNTEAFF
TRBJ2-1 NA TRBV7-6 CASSLETENEQFF
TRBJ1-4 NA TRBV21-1 CASSKAVRSAGTNEKLFF
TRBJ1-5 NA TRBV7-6 CASSLVARGDSNQPQHF
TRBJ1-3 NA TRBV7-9 CASSFGTFSGNTIYF
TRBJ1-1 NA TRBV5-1 CASSLVGGAETEAFF
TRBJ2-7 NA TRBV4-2 CASSQDGGPYEQYF
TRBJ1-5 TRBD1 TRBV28 CASSLRGGQANQPQHF
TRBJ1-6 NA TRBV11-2 CASSQTGYSPLHF
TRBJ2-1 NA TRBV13 CASTRFWGGSSYNEQFF
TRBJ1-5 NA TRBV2 CASSAEGGSNQPQHF
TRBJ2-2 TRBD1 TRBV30 CAWSPNRGKMNTGELFF
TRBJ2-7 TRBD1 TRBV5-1 CASSLDTGAYEQYF
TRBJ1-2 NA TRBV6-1 CASSEQGGYGYTF
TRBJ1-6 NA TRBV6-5 CARDLNSPLHF
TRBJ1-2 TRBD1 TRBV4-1 CASSPAGTVNGYTF
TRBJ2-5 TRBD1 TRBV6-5 CASSYSTGGAETQYF
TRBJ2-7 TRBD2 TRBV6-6 CASNKGREGSYEQYF
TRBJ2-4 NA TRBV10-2 CASSDPSLQGRDIQYF
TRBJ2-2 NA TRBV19 CASSWGPNTGELFF
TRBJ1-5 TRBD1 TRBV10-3 CAIRPTGGDQPQHF
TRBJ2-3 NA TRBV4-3 CASSQDTATDTQYF
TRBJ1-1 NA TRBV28 CASSLMGGARFDTEAFF
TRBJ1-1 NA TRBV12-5 CASGLVLGEYTEAFF
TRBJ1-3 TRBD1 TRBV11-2 CASSPRTGIRSGNTIYF
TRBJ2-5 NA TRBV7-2 CASSLNPGIGETQYF
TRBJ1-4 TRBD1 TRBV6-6 CASSMGGTGNEKLFF
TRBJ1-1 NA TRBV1 CTSSQDTGPADSNTEAFF
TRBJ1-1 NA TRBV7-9 CASSLKAEDTEAFF
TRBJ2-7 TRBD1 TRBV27 CASSTWTGLGYRSYEQYF
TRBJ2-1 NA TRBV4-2 CASSSWDPYNEQFF
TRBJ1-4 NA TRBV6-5 CASSSPSGGRGEKLFF
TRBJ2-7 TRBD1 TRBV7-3 CASSPGTGGYEQYF
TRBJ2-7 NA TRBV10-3 CAISDPGQGSYEQYF
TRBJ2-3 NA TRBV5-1 CASSDKKADTQYF
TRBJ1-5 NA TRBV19 CASSIVGQPQHF
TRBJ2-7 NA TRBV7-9 CASSLGGSRDYEQYF